This T cell receptor beta chain comes out of a study of T cell responses to AZD1222 COVID-19 vaccine. Of note for this clone: The antigen is undetermined.

Profiling relied on immunoSEQ multiplex PCR, and the TCRdb table lists in-frame clones only, not all of them. The data hold fewer than 150,000 clones, with about 88% observed a single time. CDR3 length: 15 residues. V dropped 2 bases and J dropped 0 bases, with 8 bases sitting between them. Germline CDR1 and CDR2: MNHNY and SVGAGI (reference sequence). Study-wide findings and caveats: When two AZD1222 doses had been given, Spike-specific TCR breadth and depth rose. Only a handful of AZD1222 recipients tested seropositive at baseline.

Sequences were derived from peripheral blood, sampled 28 days after the second AZD1222 dose. This receptor was obtained from an adult who received the AZD1222 COVID-19 vaccine. The chain employs TRBV6-6 and TRBJ1-5, with D unclear. CDR3 loop: CASSYSRISNQPQHF. The CDR3 nucleotides read TGTGCCAGCAGTTACAGCAGGATTAGCAATCAGCCCCAGCATTTT.